The 32 T cell receptor beta chains presented below share a single source sample, sequenced in a study of blood T cell repertoires in COVID-19. Generated by immunoSEQ multiplex PCR, the TCRdb table keeps only in-frame clones and is missing some. This sample has about 500,000 clones; about 90% occur once, and the top ten carry roughly 0.72%. The sequencing input was PBMCs or T cells enriched from blood (not recorded which). The receptors derive from a woman aged 18-29 years who had recovered from COVID-19.

On this clone: Other DNA sequences in the same sample also yield this CDR3. J is TRBJ1-5 and V is TRBV12-3 or TRBV12-4; 7 positions match TRBD1. With V trimmed by 5 bases and J by 5 bases, 3 bases remained unmatched. CDR3 length: 13 amino acids. The CDR3 sequence is CASSPTGDQPQHF. DNA for the CDR3: TGTGCCAGCAGTCCAACAGGGGATCAGCCCCAGCATTTT.

V is TRBV2 and J is TRBJ1-1; weak D call: TRBD1 (5 bases). Germline CDR1 and CDR2: SNHLY and FYNNEI. With 4 bases removed from V and 6 bases from J, the gap between germline ends came to 15 bases. The CDR3 is 14 residues long. CDR3 protein: CASSVGRESSEAFF. The CDR3 DNA sequence: TGTGCCAGCAGTGTCGGCAGGGAATCGTCTGAAGCTTTCTTT.

Only a few counts were recorded for this clone. The chain joins TRBV28 to TRBJ1-1; D unclear. CDR1 is MDHEN and CDR2 is SYDVKM in the germline V gene. This CDR3 has 17 amino acids. Trimming took off 4 bases at V and 0 bases at J, with 18 bases between the two ends. The chain's CDR3 is CASSSRAAGPMNTEAFF. Here the CDR3 DNA reads TGTGCCAGCAGTTCGAGGGCCGCCGGCCCCATGAACACTGAAGCTTTCTTT.

CDR3 residues: CASSPVLTDSYNEQFF. CDR3 DNA sequence: TGCGCCAGCAGCCCCGTTCTGACTGACTCCTACAATGAGCAGTTCTTC. The J gene is TRBJ2-1, the V gene TRBV4-1; D not certain. Germline V gene lookup returns CDR1 MGHRA and CDR2 YSYEKL. With 4 bases removed from V and 0 bases from J, the gap between germline ends came to 13 bases. The CDR3 runs to 16 residues.

The chain joins TRBV5-4 to TRBJ2-5, with TRBD1 as a possible D gene (6 bases). V was pared by 0 bases and J by 3 bases, with 9 bases between. Germline-derived CDR1 and CDR2 are SGHNT and YYREEE (reference sequence). The CDR3 covers 14 residues. This CDR3 is CASSLDRAEETQYF. The CDR3 DNA reads TGTGCCAGCAGCTTGGACAGGGCCGAAGAGACCCAGTACTTC.

This clone was picked up one time. CDR3 region: CASSYSIGATGNTIYF. The DNA of the CDR3 is TGTGCCAGCAGTTACTCGATTGGGGCGACTGGAAACACCATATATTTT. The chain combines TRBV6-5 with TRBJ1-3, with D possibly TRBD1 on 5 matching bases. The germline gives CDR1 MNHEY, CDR2 SVGAGI. Trimming cost V 0 bases and J 2 bases, with 11 bases left between them. The CDR3 totals 16 residues.

The V gene is TRBV7-2, the J gene TRBJ2-3, with TRBD2 matching 8 bases. The CDR3 length is 14 residues. Germline assignment: CDR1 SGHTA and CDR2 FQGNSA. The junction had 6 bases not matched to a gene; V was cut back by 3 bases and J by 7 bases. In DNA, the CDR3 is TGTGCCAGCAGCTTGGCCCGGGGGGGGAATACGCAGTATTTT. Amino acids: CASSLARGGNTQYF.

The chain couples TRBV14 to TRBJ1-2, with 9 positions matching TRBD1. The germline V gene has CDR1 SGHDN and CDR2 FVKESK. This CDR3 region has 15 residues. Trimming took 1 base from V and 4 from J; bases not matched to a gene: 4. In nucleotides, the CDR3 is TGTGCCAGCAGCCAAGCCGGGACAGGGACCTATGGCTACACCTTC. Its translation: CASSQAGTGTYGYTF.

The rearrangement links TRBV7-9 to TRBJ1-6, with unresolved D. From germline, CDR1 is SEHNR and CDR2 FQNEAQ (reference sequence). V lost 7 bases to trimming and J lost 6 bases, with 16 bases between them. The length of the CDR3 is 15 residues. CDR3 region: CASTSSGVSNSPLHF. The CDR3 DNA follows: TGTGCCAGCACCTCAAGCGGGGTCTCTAATTCACCCCTCCACTTT.

The chain has TRBV29-1 and TRBJ1-6; D is unresolved. The CDR3 is made up of 13 amino acids. Germline lookup yields CDR1 SQVTM and CDR2 ANQGSEA. The CDR3 spells CSARPDYNSPLHF. The CDR3 bases are TGCAGTGCGCGCCCAGACTATAATTCACCCCTCCACTTT.

The V and J genes are TRBV5-5 and TRBJ2-7; 9 nucleotides line up with TRBD2. Germline values: CDR1 SGHKS, CDR2 YYEKEE (reference sequence). With 4 bases clipped from V and 6 bases from J, the junction kept 5 bases outside the gene matches. The CDR3 is 13 residues long. The CDR3, as DNA: TGTGCCAGCAGCGGCGGGGGGGCGGCCGAGCAGTACTTC. Residues: CASSGGGAAEQYF.

The rearrangement joins TRBV11-2 to TRBJ1-2; no reliable D call. There are 13 residues in the CDR3. Germline V gene lookup returns CDR1 SGHAT and CDR2 FQNNGV. The V and J ends lost 3 bases and 0 bases respectively, with 5 bases between them. CDR3 DNA sequence: TGTGCCAGCAGCTTTCGGTCTAACTATGGCTACACCTTC. Translation: CASSFRSNYGYTF.

The chain combines TRBV2 with TRBJ1-5; 8 bases agree with TRBD1. This CDR3 is built from 13 residues. With V trimmed by 6 bases and J by 6 bases, 4 bases remained unmatched. Germline CDR1 and CDR2: SNHLY and FYNNEI. In nucleotides, the CDR3 is TGTGCCAGCAGCTCGACAGGGGCTCAGCCCCAGCATTTT. Amino acid sequence: CASSSTGAQPQHF.

The chain joins TRBV5-1 to TRBJ1-4, with 8 nucleotides matching TRBD1. This CDR3 region has 14 residues. Losses at the gene ends were 3 bases for V and 7 bases for J; bases not matched to a gene: 5. Germline V CDR1 and CDR2: SGHRS, YFSETQ. The CDR3 DNA sequence: TGCGCCAGCAGCTCCGGACAGGGCGCTGAAAAACTGTTTTTT. Its translation is CASSSGQGAEKLFF. The full variable domain, with the rest looked up from reference TRBV5-1 and TRBJ1-4, is KAGVTQTPRYLIKTRGQQVTLSCSPISGHRSVSWYQQTPGQGLQFLFEYFSETQRNKGNFPGRFSGRQFSNSRSEMNVSTLELGDSALYLCASSSGQGAEKLFFGSGTQLSVL.

V and J are TRBV15 and TRBJ2-7, with 7 bases identical to TRBD1. The trim removed 1 base at V and 7 bases at J, leaving 13 bases unmatched. This CDR3 has 16 residues. The germline V gene encodes CDR1 LNHNV and CDR2 YYDKDF (reference sequence). In DNA form, the CDR3 reads TGTGCCACCAGCAGAGGCCTGGGACAGACATCGGGGGAGCAGTACTTC. Translation gives CATSRGLGQTSGEQYF.

V is TRBV5-1 and J is TRBJ2-2; TRBD1 matches 7 bases. The germline gives CDR1 SGHRS, CDR2 YFSETQ. The trim removed 4 bases at V and 5 bases at J, leaving 11 bases unmatched. The CDR3 has 16 amino acids. Here the CDR3 DNA reads TGCGCCAGCAGCACGGGACAGCAGACCGCTACCGGGGAGCTGTTTTTT. Translating gives CASSTGQQTATGELFF.

V and J are TRBV5-1 and TRBJ1-1, with D uncertain. This CDR3 region has 15 residues. The germline V gene encodes CDR1 SGHRS and CDR2 YFSETQ. Deletions cut 2 bases from V and 0 bases from J, with 11 bases between. CDR3 DNA sequence: TGCGCCAGCAGCTTCAACGGGATCATGAACACTGAAGCTTTCTTT. This codes for CASSFNGIMNTEAFF.

V gene TRBV6-5 combines with J gene TRBJ2-5; 12 bases line up with TRBD1. The ends lost 7 bases at V and 5 bases at J; junction bases unmatched: 5. The CDR3 has 14 amino acids. The germline V gene has CDR1 MNHEY and CDR2 SVGAGI. CDR3 nucleotide sequence: TGTGCCAGCAAGGGACAGGGGGCATGGGAGACCCAGTACTTC. Protein: CASKGQGAWETQYF.

This chain joins TRBV10-3 and TRBJ2-3, with a weak D call TRBD2 (6 bases). Germline V lookup: CDR1 ENHRY, CDR2 SYGVKD. Trimming removed 2 bases at V and 2 bases at J, with 8 bases between. CDR3 length: 14 amino acids. For the CDR3, the DNA is TGTGCCATCAGTGAGCCGCGGGACACAGATACGCAGTATTTT. Translated: CAISEPRDTDTQYF.

The V call is TRBV11-2, the J call TRBJ2-7; D perhaps matches TRBD1 (5 bases). Germline V gene lookup returns CDR1 SGHAT and CDR2 FQNNGV. The CDR3 is made up of 14 amino acids. V was trimmed by 0 bases and J by 2 bases, leaving 8 bases between them. The CDR3 spells CASSLEAGPYEQYF. As DNA, the CDR3 is TGTGCCAGCAGCTTAGAAGCAGGGCCCTACGAGCAGTACTTC.

The genes are TRBV5-1 and TRBJ2-2, with a weak D call TRBD1 (5 bases). This CDR3 contains 19 residues. Trimming removed 0 bases at V and 0 bases at J, with 18 bases between. Germline lookup yields CDR1 SGHRS and CDR2 YFSETQ. The CDR3 DNA follows: TGCGCCAGCAGCTTGGTGGATTCAGGGTTCAGATCGAACACCGGGGAGCTGTTTTTT. Protein: CASSLVDSGFRSNTGELFF.

J is TRBJ1-2 and V is TRBV4-1; D unclear. The CDR3 runs to 13 residues. Between the trimmed V and J ends, which lost 1 base and 5 bases, there was a span of 8 bases. Germline assignment: CDR1 MGHRA and CDR2 YSYEKL. DNA for the CDR3: TGCGCCAGCAGCCAAGGTTGGGAGTATGGCTACACCTTC. Amino acids: CASSQGWEYGYTF.

This clone has only a few counts. V gene TRBV5-1 combines with J gene TRBJ2-7; D is uncertain. The CDR3 is 13 amino acids. The germline gives CDR1 SGHRS, CDR2 YFSETQ. V lost 2 bases to trimming and J lost 1 base, with 7 bases between them. Here the CDR3 reads CASSFSTSYEQYF. The CDR3 region has the DNA TGCGCCAGCAGCTTCTCTACTTCCTACGAGCAGTACTTC.

V gene TRBV6-5 combines with J gene TRBJ2-7, with a tentative D call TRBD2 (5 bases). V gave up 5 bases and J gave up 1 base, with 6 bases separating them. The V gene's germline CDR1 is MNHEY and CDR2 SVGAGI. The CDR3 totals 12 residues. The CDR3 coding sequence is TGTGCCAGCAGTCCGGGATCCTACGAGCAGTACTTC. Residues: CASSPGSYEQYF.

The chain links TRBV9 to TRBJ2-7, with TRBD2 as a possible D gene (5 bases). Trimming took 0 bases from V and 4 from J, leaving 11 bases between them. There are 14 residues in the CDR3. In germline, CDR1 is SGDLS, CDR2 YYNGEE. CDR3 protein: CASSVGPGLYEQYF. The CDR3 DNA follows: TGTGCCAGCAGCGTAGGTCCGGGATTATACGAGCAGTACTTC.

This chain joins TRBV7-9 and TRBJ2-5; a weak D match, TRBD2 (5 bases). Germline lookup yields CDR1 SEHNR and CDR2 FQNEAQ (reference sequence). Trimming took 6 bases from V and 4 from J, leaving 9 bases between them. CDR3 length: 12 amino acids. The CDR3 bases are TGTGCCAGCAGAGAGAGGGCAGAGACCCAGTACTTC. Translated, it gives CASRERAETQYF. The whole variable domain, remainder taken from reference TRBV7-9 and TRBJ2-5, is DTGVSQNPRHKITKRGQNVTFRCDPISEHNRLYWYRQTLGQGPEFLTYFQNEAQLEKSRLLSDRFSAERPKGSFSTLEIQRTEQGDSAMYLCASRERAETQYFGPGTRLLVL.

Here the CDR3 DNA reads TGTGCCAGCAGCTTAATCGGCACAGGGGCTGAGCAGTACTTC. Translating it yields CASSLIGTGAEQYF. The V and J genes are TRBV11-1 and TRBJ2-7; 7 bases match TRBD1. CDR1 is SGHAT and CDR2 is FQDESV in the germline V gene (reference sequence). With 2 bases clipped from V and 7 bases from J, the junction kept 8 bases outside the gene matches. This CDR3 is built from 14 residues.

The chain recombines TRBV6-5 with TRBJ2-7, with D unclear. The CDR3 length is 16 residues. The V gene lost 2 bases and the J gene lost 3 bases, with 17 bases spanning the gap. Germline CDR1 MNHEY, CDR2 SVGAGI. CDR3 coding DNA: TGTGCCAGCAGTTACAACGAGATGCTCTCCTACTACGAGCAGTACTTC. This encodes CASSYNEMLSYYEQYF.

This rearrangement joins TRBV28 to TRBJ1-5; 7 bases map to TRBD1. Per the germline V gene, CDR1 is MDHEN and CDR2 is SYDVKM. The V segment lost 5 bases and the J segment 7 bases; nucleotides outside the gene matches: 11. The CDR3 sequence is 15 residues long. CDR3: CASSGGTVGIQPQHF. DNA of the CDR3: TGTGCCAGCAGTGGCGGGACAGTGGGTATCCAGCCCCAGCATTTT.

This sequence joins TRBV5-6 and TRBJ2-3; maybe TRBD2 (5 bases). The CDR3 extends over 15 amino acids. With 0 bases removed from V and 2 bases from J, the gap between germline ends came to 10 bases. Germline CDR1 reads SGHDT; CDR2 reads YYEEEE. CDR3 sequence: CASSLAGGFTDTQYF. The CDR3 DNA is TGTGCCAGCAGCTTGGCCGGAGGATTCACAGATACGCAGTATTTT.

Written as DNA, the CDR3 is TGTGCCAGCAGTGCTGAGGATTCCTCCTACAATGAGCAGTTCTTC. Residues: CASSAEDSSYNEQFF. The chain employs TRBV5-5 and TRBJ2-1; no firm D call. The CDR3 is made up of 15 amino acids. Germline V lookup: CDR1 SGHKS, CDR2 YYEKEE (reference sequence). Trimming left V 5 bases short and J 0 bases short, with 12 bases between.

The gene calls are TRBV5-1 and TRBJ1-2, with D possibly TRBD1 on 5 matching bases. This CDR3 contains 14 residues. CDR1 and CDR2 from the germline V gene are SGHRS and YFSETQ. V gave up 2 bases and J gave up 8 bases, with 16 bases separating them. The CDR3, as DNA: TGCGCCAGCAGCTTAGGGGAGGGGAGAGGCGGCTACACCTTC. Residues: CASSLGEGRGGYTF.